A selection of T cell receptor beta chains follows, all from one sample in a study of Graves' ophthalmopathy and Graves' hyperthyroidism. TCRdb analysed the multiplex PCR reads with MiXCR anew, one entry per CDR3 protein. The table lists under 200,000 distinct CDR3 sequences, 30% to 45% of them singletons. Sequencing was done on a sample of peripheral blood. These receptors were taken from a middle-aged woman with Graves' ophthalmopathy. CDR3s include the opening cysteine and the closing phenylalanine or tryptophan. A D gene is named only where the DNA matches it firmly. Where a row states a size, it is once, few, many or the class of an expanded clone; other rows omit it.

CDR3aa | CDR3nt | v_gene | abundance | d_gene | j_gene
CSVAVAGETEAFF | TGCAGCGTTGCCGTGGCAGGGGAAACTGAAGCTTTCTTT | TRBV29-1 | many | NA | TRBJ1-1
CASKPTGSSYEQYF | TGTGCCAGTAAGCCAACCGGCAGCTCCTACGAGCAGTACTTC | TRBV19 | many | NA | TRBJ2-7
CASKPYGVSEAFF | TGTGCCAGCAAACCGTACGGGGTATCCGAAGCTTTCTTT | TRBV6-4 | NA | NA | TRBJ1-1
CASSSGQRLNTEAFF | TGTGCCAGCAGCTCCGGACAGCGATTGAACACTGAAGCTTTCTTT | TRBV6-1 | NA | NA | TRBJ1-1
CASSLTSGANYEQYF | TGTGCCAGCAGCCTAACTAGCGGGGCTAACTACGAGCAGTACTTC | TRBV7-2 | NA | TRBD2 | TRBJ2-7
CASSLQGQGFYHGYTF | TGTGCCAGCAGTTTACAGGGACAGGGTTTCTACCATGGCTACACCTTC | TRBV27 | many | TRBD1 | TRBJ1-2
CASTLLNTGELFF | TGTGCCAGCACTCTACTGAACACCGGGGAGCTGTTTTTT | TRBV6-2/TRBV6-3 | few | NA | TRBJ2-2
CASSLRGGRQPQHF | TGTGCCAGCAGCCTGAGGGGGGGGAGGCAGCCCCAGCATTTT | TRBV12-3/TRBV12-4 | NA | NA | TRBJ1-5
CASTPTLSYEQYF | TGTGCCAGCACCCCGACACTTTCCTACGAGCAGTACTTC | TRBV6-2/TRBV6-3 | few | NA | TRBJ2-7
CATSRDSVVGDEQYF | TGTGCCACCAGCAGAGATTCTGTTGTTGGGGACGAGCAGTACTTC | TRBV15 | NA | NA | TRBJ2-7
CSARSGSGGEQYF | TGCAGTGCTAGATCAGGTAGCGGTGGCGAGCAGTACTTC | TRBV20-1 | many | NA | TRBJ2-7
CASTPRASGSYEQYF | TGTGCCAGCACCCCTCGGGCTAGCGGCTCCTACGAGCAGTACTTC | TRBV6-5 | few | TRBD2 | TRBJ2-7
CASSLGSGAYEQYF | TGTGCCAGCAGCTTAGGTAGCGGGGCCTACGAGCAGTACTTC | TRBV7-2 | many | TRBD2 | TRBJ2-7
CASSSSGTSSYEQYF | TGTGCCAGCAGTTCCTCCGGGACTAGTAGCTACGAGCAGTACTTC | TRBV7-2 | many | TRBD2 | TRBJ2-7
CASRRRALGALGKETQYF | TGTGCCAGCAGGAGAAGGGCGTTGGGGGCCCTGGGAAAAGAGACCCAGTACTTC | TRBV28 | few | NA | TRBJ2-5
CASSQDGRYYGYTF | TGTGCCAGCAGCCAAGATGGACGGTACTATGGCTACACCTTC | TRBV14 | many | NA | TRBJ1-2
CASSAPGTGASEQYF | TGTGCCAGCAGCGCTCCCGGGACAGGGGCAAGCGAGCAGTACTTC | TRBV7-8 | NA | TRBD1 | TRBJ2-7
CASSGPASGAPYEQYF | TGTGCCAGCAGCGGTCCTGCTAGCGGGGCCCCCTACGAGCAGTACTTC | TRBV12-3/TRBV12-4 | many | TRBD2 | TRBJ2-7
CATHTGGATGELFF | TGTGCCACCCACACCGGGGGGGCCACCGGGGAGCTGTTTTTT | TRBV6-1 | many | TRBD2 | TRBJ2-2
CASRTSARQRAGYTF | TGTGCCAGCAGGACGAGTGCGAGACAGAGGGCTGGCTACACCTTC | TRBV6-2/TRBV6-3 | many | NA | TRBJ1-2
CASSEEGDSPLHF | TGCGCCAGCAGTGAGGAAGGTGATTCACCCCTCCACTTT | TRBV10-2 | many | NA | TRBJ1-6
CASRSARGQANYGYTF | TGTGCCAGCAGGTCCGCAAGAGGGCAAGCTAACTATGGCTACACCTTC | TRBV14 | NA | NA | TRBJ1-2
CASSPGHRTGGTEAFF | TGTGCCAGCTCACCTGGCCATAGGACCGGGGGCACTGAAGCTTTCTTT | TRBV18 | NA | NA | TRBJ1-1
CSVASGSPYEQYF | TGCAGCGTTGCGAGCGGGTCCCCCTACGAGCAGTACTTC | TRBV29-1 | many | NA | TRBJ2-7
CASSYSGRSAEAFF | TGTGCCAGCAGTTACTCCGGCAGGTCCGCTGAAGCTTTCTTT | TRBV6-2/TRBV6-3 | once | NA | TRBJ1-1
CASSLRQGYEQYF | TGTGCCAGCAGCTTGAGACAGGGGTACGAGCAGTACTTC | TRBV7-2 | few | TRBD1 | TRBJ2-7
CASRASGSSSYEQYF | TGCGCCAGCAGAGCGAGCGGGAGTAGTTCCTACGAGCAGTACTTC | TRBV10-2 | few | TRBD2 | TRBJ2-7
CASGGQEVTEAFF | TGTGCCAGTGGGGGACAGGAGGTCACTGAAGCTTTCTTT | TRBV19 | many | TRBD1 | TRBJ1-1
CASSLAGSSNYGYTF | TGCGCCAGCAGCCTGGCTGGATCTTCTAACTATGGCTACACCTTC | TRBV5-1 | many | NA | TRBJ1-2
CATSRGTGRGGISNQPQHF | TGTGCCACCAGCAGAGGGACCGGGCGAGGGGGGATAAGCAATCAGCCCCAGCATTTT | TRBV15 | many | NA | TRBJ1-5
CAISQRGLSQPQHF | TGTGCCATCAGTCAGCGGGGGCTGAGTCAGCCCCAGCATTTT | TRBV10-3 | NA | NA | TRBJ1-5
CASSLVMAVEAFF | TGTGCCAGCAGCTTAGTTATGGCTGTCGAAGCTTTCTTT | TRBV13 | many | NA | TRBJ1-1
CASSQQGRGYTF | TGTGCCAGCAGTCAACAGGGCCGGGGCTACACCTTC | TRBV28 | many | NA | TRBJ1-2
CASSQRSTGGNYGYTF | TGTGCCAGCAGTCAACGGTCGACAGGGGGGAACTATGGCTACACCTTC | TRBV6-1 | NA | TRBD1 | TRBJ1-2
CASTPSTAGTEAFF | TGTGCCAGCACCCCCTCAACTGCGGGAACTGAAGCTTTCTTT | TRBV12-3/TRBV12-4 | NA | NA | TRBJ1-1
CASSILQTTNQPQHF | TGTGCCAGTAGTATCTTACAAACCACAAATCAGCCCCAGCATTTT | TRBV19 | NA | NA | TRBJ1-5
CASSADRVRTSNQPQHF | TGTGCCAGCAGTGCCGACAGGGTAAGGACCAGCAATCAGCCCCAGCATTTT | TRBV6-1 | many | TRBD1 | TRBJ1-5
CASSPAGAQRLDGYTF | TGTGCCAGCAGCCCCGCGGGCGCCCAACGCTTAGACGGCTACACCTTC | TRBV12-3/TRBV12-4 | NA | NA | TRBJ1-2
CASSPTGYRAEAFF | TGTGCCAGCAGTCCGACAGGGTATCGAGCTGAAGCTTTCTTT | TRBV12-3/TRBV12-4 | few | TRBD1 | TRBJ1-1
CATSEVRENTEAFF | TGTGCCACCAGTGAGGTCCGGGAGAACACTGAAGCTTTCTTT | TRBV24-1 | NA | NA | TRBJ1-1
CASTLPPGQAAYEQYF | TGTGCCAGCACCTTACCTCCGGGACAGGCGGCCTACGAGCAGTACTTC | TRBV6-1 | once | TRBD1 | TRBJ2-7
CASSWGQVMNTEAFF | TGTGCCAGCAGCTGGGGACAGGTCATGAACACTGAAGCTTTCTTT | TRBV6-1 | NA | TRBD1 | TRBJ1-1
CATSRTGTGEQYF | TGTGCCACCAGCAGAACCGGGACAGGCGAGCAGTACTTC | TRBV24-1 | few | TRBD1 | TRBJ2-7
CSVGSAAGEANYGYTF | TGCAGCGTTGGGTCAGCCGCAGGGGAAGCTAACTATGGCTACACCTTC | TRBV29-1 | many | NA | TRBJ1-2
CASSPGEGYGYTF | TGTGCCAGCTCCCCAGGGGAAGGCTATGGCTACACCTTC | TRBV7-8 | many | NA | TRBJ1-2
CASSDSLNTGELFF | TGCGCCAGCAGCGACAGCTTAAACACCGGGGAGCTGTTTTTT | TRBV10-1 | many | NA | TRBJ2-2
CSANREHQAFF | TGCAGTGCTAACAGGGAGCATCAGGCTTTCTTT | TRBV20-1 | once | NA | TRBJ1-1
CASSFPGETQYF | TGTGCCAGCAGTTTTCCGGGAGAGACCCAGTACTTC | TRBV12-3/TRBV12-4 | many | NA | TRBJ2-5
CASSQGGTALF | TGTGCCAGCAGCCAGGGGGGGACAGCACTATTT | TRBV14 | many | TRBD1 | TRBJ1-1